This T cell receptor beta chain stems from a study of B cell selection in AIRE deficiency. Sorting defined conventional CD4 T cells as CD4+CD127+. The CDR3 is 14 residues long. V was trimmed by 1 base and J by 5 bases, leaving 9 bases between them. CDR1 SGHNT and CDR2 YENEEA come from the germline V gene. How the authors handled the data: Around 9.9x10^4 patient and roughly 150,000 healthy donor in-frame TCRbeta sequences came from conventional T cells. TCRdb's copy holds only in-frame clones and misses some; the assay was immunoSEQ multiplex PCR. For V, J and clone size, that table is used; D and trimming come from the DNA. The repertoire holds fewer than 25,000 clones, with around 96% as singletons. Details on this clone: The antigen remains undetermined.

Study results and caveats: Healthy donors alone shared 31.6% of 4,000 or so Treg sequences; patients alone about 9.1%. AIRE-deficient Tconv and Treg repertoires matched healthy donors in TCRBV, CDR3 length, diversity.

The genes are TRBV11-3 and TRBJ2-1; D is unresolved. The material sequenced was CD4+CD127+ conventional T cells sorted from PBMCs. The sequence derives from a human donor in good health. DNA for the CDR3: TGTGCCAGCAGCTTAGGGTCCAGCAACAATGAGCAGTTCTTC. Amino acids: CASSLGSSNNEQFF.